This T cell receptor beta chain was identified during a study of T cell repertoires in cytomegalovirus infection. J gave up 6 bases and V 4 bases, and 8 bases lay outside the gene matches. CDR3 size: 14 residues. The germline gives CDR1 DFQATT, CDR2 SNEGSKA (reference sequence). TCRdb re-analysed the reads in MiXCR, keeping a single row per CDR3 protein. This repertoire shows approximately 390,000 distinct CDR3 sequences, about 32% found once; its top ten account for around an eighth. Comments on this clonotype: Its specificity is not known.

Sequenced here: cultured PBMCs, sampled from culture after CMV antigen stimulation. This TCR derives from a human donor in good health (CMV status not recorded). Some clones in this sample may be carry-over from other donors' samples. The chain carries TRBV20-1 and TRBJ1-2, with 10 bases fitting TRBD1. CDR3 DNA: TGCAGTGCTACCAAATCCGGGACAGGGGATGGCTACACCTTC. It translates to CSATKSGTGDGYTF.